This TCR beta chain was sequenced in a study of cytomegalovirus exposure and HLA in healthy donors. Turning to the study itself: A previous analysis identified fewer than 130 million unique TCR beta sequences derived from around 200 million T cells.

Details on this clone: What it binds is not known.

Overall study results and limits: For most TCR beta V segments, an earlier analysis put the productive rate at about 90% or about 30% of the time.

PCR amplification relied on 60 Vbeta primers (plus 13 Jbeta primers). In the source study's methods: Unique TCR beta chains numbered about 72 million in a later analysis, with about 11 million shared. Here immunoSEQ multiplex PCR was the method, and the copy in TCRdb shows in-frame clones only, minus some. V and J calls and clone size are given by that table; D and trimming were obtained from the DNA. The sample yields roughly 220,000 clones, approximately 81% seen once. The ends were cut back, 1 base at V and 0 bases at J, with 7 bases in the middle. CDR1 and CDR2 from the germline V gene are LNHDA and SQIVND (reference sequence). This CDR3 region has 15 residues.

This TCR came from a man aged 25-45 years in good health and CMV-seronegative. The material sequenced was PBMCs. The genes are TRBV19 and TRBJ2-1; D is unclear. CDR3: CASSIVMSSYNEQFF. DNA for the CDR3: TGTGCCAGTAGTATAGTCATGAGCTCCTACAATGAGCAGTTCTTC.